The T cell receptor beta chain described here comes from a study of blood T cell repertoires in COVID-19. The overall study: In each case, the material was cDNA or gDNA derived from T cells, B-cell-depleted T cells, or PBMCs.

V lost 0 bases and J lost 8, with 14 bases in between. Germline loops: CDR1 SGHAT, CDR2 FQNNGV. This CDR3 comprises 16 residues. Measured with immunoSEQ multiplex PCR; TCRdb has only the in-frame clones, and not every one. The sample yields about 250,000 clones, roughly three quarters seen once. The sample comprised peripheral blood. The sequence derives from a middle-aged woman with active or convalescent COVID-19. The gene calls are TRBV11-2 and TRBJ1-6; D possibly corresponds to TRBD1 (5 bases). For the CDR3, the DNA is TGTGCCAGCAGCTTAGACGGGCGGGGCCGTCATTCACCCCTCCACTTT. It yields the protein CASSLDGRGRHSPLHF.